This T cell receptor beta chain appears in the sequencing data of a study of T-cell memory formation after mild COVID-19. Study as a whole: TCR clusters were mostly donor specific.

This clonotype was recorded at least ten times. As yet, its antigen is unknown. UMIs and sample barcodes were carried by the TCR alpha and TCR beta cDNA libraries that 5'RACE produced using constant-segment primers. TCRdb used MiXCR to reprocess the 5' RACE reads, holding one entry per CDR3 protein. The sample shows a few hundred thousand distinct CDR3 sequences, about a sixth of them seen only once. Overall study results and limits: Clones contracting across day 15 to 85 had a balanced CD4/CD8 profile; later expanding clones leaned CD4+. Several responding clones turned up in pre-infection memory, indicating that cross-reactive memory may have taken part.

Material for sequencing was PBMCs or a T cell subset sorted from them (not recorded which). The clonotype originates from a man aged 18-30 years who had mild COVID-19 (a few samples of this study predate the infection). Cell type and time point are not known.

In nucleotides, the CDR3 is TGTGCCAGCAGCCCCCTTGTAGCGGGGGACACAGATACGCAGTATTTT. Amino acid sequence: CASSPLVAGDTDTQYF. The chain is built from TRBV7-3 and TRBJ2-3; 9 nucleotides agree with TRBD2. The length of the CDR3 is 16 residues. Trimming at V came to 5 bases and at J to 2 bases, leaving 8 bases not matched to a gene. Looked up from germline, CDR1 is SGHTA and CDR2 is FQGTGA.